What follows describes a single TCR beta chain. This sample is part of a study of OX40 agonist ivuxolimab in advanced cancers. At the level of the study: The treatment was a fully human IgG2 OX40 agonist, ivuxolimab.

This CDR3 region has 16 residues. With 0 bases clipped from V and 2 bases from J, the junction kept 7 bases outside the gene matches. CDR1 and CDR2 from the germline V gene are SGDLS and YYNGEE. Sequenced by immunoSEQ multiplex PCR; TCRdb stores in-frame clones only, minus some. The table has approximately 66,000 clones, 86% seen once. The chain links TRBV9 to TRBJ2-7, with 8 bases lining up with TRBD2. The material sequenced was CD4+ or CD8+ T cells sorted from blood, taken in a trial of the OX40 agonist ivuxolimab. The source is an adult with an advanced solid tumor such as melanoma, head and neck, liver or kidney cancer. The CDR3: CASSVGRIAGPYEQYF. In DNA form, the CDR3 reads TGTGCCAGCAGCGTAGGCCGGATAGCGGGGCCCTACGAGCAGTACTTC.